This T cell receptor (beta chain) was sequenced during a study of T-cell memory formation after mild COVID-19. Across the whole study: Most TCR clusters belonged to a single donor.

This clonotype was observed a few times. This CDR3 spans 15 amino acids. The V and J ends lost 3 bases and 5 bases respectively, with 12 bases between them. Germline assignment: CDR1 KGHDR and CDR2 SFDVKD. TCRdb fed the 5' RACE reads into MiXCR, producing one record per CDR3 protein. This table has some 150,000 distinct CDR3 sequences, around 21% appearing once. This clonotype originated in an adult woman who had mild COVID-19 (a few samples of this study predate the infection). Cell type and time point are not known. The sequenced sample consisted of PBMCs or a T cell subset sorted from them (not recorded which). The V gene is TRBV24-1, the J gene TRBJ2-2; possible D gene TRBD1, 5 bases. Here the CDR3 reads CATSDGGHLTGELFF. As DNA, the CDR3 is TGTGCCACCAGTGATGGCGGACATCTAACCGGGGAGCTGTTTTTT.